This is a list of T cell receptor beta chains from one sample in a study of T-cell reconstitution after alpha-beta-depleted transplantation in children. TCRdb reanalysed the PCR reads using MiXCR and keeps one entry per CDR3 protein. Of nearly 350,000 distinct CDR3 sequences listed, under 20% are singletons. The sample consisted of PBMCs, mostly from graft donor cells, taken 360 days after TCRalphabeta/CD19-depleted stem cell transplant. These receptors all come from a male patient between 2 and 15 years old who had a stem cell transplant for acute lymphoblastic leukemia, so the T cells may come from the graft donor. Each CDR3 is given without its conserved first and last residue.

cdr3_aa: ASSLVGRIGNNEQF; j_call: TRBJ2-1; v_call: TRBV7-6
cdr3_aa: ASSPGPSGSHNEQF; j_call: TRBJ2-1; v_call: TRBV12-3/TRBV12-4
cdr3_aa: SVSRPDRTDTQY; j_call: TRBJ2-3; v_call: TRBV29-1
cdr3_aa: ASSTQLTGVQTEAF; j_call: TRBJ1-1; v_call: TRBV28
cdr3_aa: SVEGPQEGQF; j_call: TRBJ2-1; v_call: TRBV29-1
cdr3_aa: ASSSGQGPNEQF; j_call: TRBJ2-1; v_call: TRBV5-6
cdr3_aa: AWSQNGADTQY; j_call: TRBJ2-3; v_call: TRBV30
cdr3_aa: ASSVGVVAGVPTQY; j_call: TRBJ2-5; v_call: TRBV9
cdr3_aa: ASSLSVVPGTGELF; j_call: TRBJ2-2; v_call: TRBV7-9
cdr3_aa: ASSWPTGPPYNEQF; j_call: TRBJ2-1; v_call: TRBV6-2/TRBV6-3
cdr3_aa: ASSSGVAFEEAF; j_call: TRBJ1-1; v_call: TRBV19
cdr3_aa: ASSQVRRKGPGELHTGELF; j_call: TRBJ2-2; v_call: TRBV4-1
cdr3_aa: SLVAGDYNEQF; j_call: TRBJ2-1; v_call: TRBV29-1
cdr3_aa: ASQGLDAGELF; j_call: TRBJ2-2; v_call: TRBV6-2/TRBV6-3
cdr3_aa: SARDLGGDNEKLF; j_call: TRBJ1-4; v_call: TRBV20-1
cdr3_aa: ASSPGRGFGNNEKLF; j_call: TRBJ1-4; v_call: TRBV12-3/TRBV12-4
cdr3_aa: ASSLRGTGNTIY; j_call: TRBJ1-3; v_call: TRBV5-6
cdr3_aa: ASSLGTGTAIYEQY; j_call: TRBJ2-7; v_call: TRBV7-2
cdr3_aa: ASTGTGGYIQY; j_call: TRBJ2-4; v_call: TRBV12-3/TRBV12-4
cdr3_aa: AFSLALVAGGPRDTQY; j_call: TRBJ2-3; v_call: TRBV12-3/TRBV12-4
cdr3_aa: ATSRDTYYGYT; j_call: TRBJ1-2; v_call: TRBV15
cdr3_aa: AIKEGSGGSYNEQF; j_call: TRBJ2-1; v_call: TRBV10-3
cdr3_aa: ASSPSGTETQY; j_call: TRBJ2-5; v_call: TRBV5-1
cdr3_aa: SVEVGQQY; j_call: TRBJ2-3; v_call: TRBV29-1
cdr3_aa: SVGGGLVNPVDTQY; j_call: TRBJ2-3; v_call: TRBV29-1
cdr3_aa: ASSYSRGTEAF; j_call: TRBJ1-1; v_call: TRBV6-5
cdr3_aa: AWTPGYNEQF; j_call: TRBJ2-1; v_call: TRBV30
cdr3_aa: ASSVPPRTTEQF; j_call: TRBJ2-1; v_call: TRBV7-8
cdr3_aa: AWSASPYEQY; j_call: TRBJ2-7; v_call: TRBV30
cdr3_aa: ASSYSRERGRRTGELF; j_call: TRBJ2-2; v_call: TRBV6-2/TRBV6-3
cdr3_aa: SVKGLAGGGGSYEQY; j_call: TRBJ2-7; v_call: TRBV29-1
cdr3_aa: ASSSPGLVHEQF; j_call: TRBJ2-1; v_call: TRBV5-1
cdr3_aa: ASSLAGAHTGELF; j_call: TRBJ2-2; v_call: TRBV7-9
cdr3_aa: ASSRGVGPSTDTQY; j_call: TRBJ2-3; v_call: TRBV3-1
cdr3_aa: ASSLAGRDRTDTQY; j_call: TRBJ2-3; v_call: TRBV13
cdr3_aa: SAGVNEQF; j_call: TRBJ2-1; v_call: TRBV29-1
cdr3_aa: ASSSGLALSEQY; j_call: TRBJ2-7; v_call: TRBV27
cdr3_aa: VLRDGRSQQETQY; j_call: TRBJ2-5; v_call: TRBV10-3
cdr3_aa: AISSSWGYT; j_call: TRBJ1-2; v_call: TRBV10-3
cdr3_aa: ASSHTDIRGYT; j_call: TRBJ1-2; v_call: TRBV4-2
cdr3_aa: ASSSQGQETQY; j_call: TRBJ2-5; v_call: TRBV7-9
cdr3_aa: ASSFIRVETQY; j_call: TRBJ2-5; v_call: TRBV28
cdr3_aa: AWSVLQGKITNEQF; j_call: TRBJ2-1; v_call: TRBV30
cdr3_aa: SVASGQETQY; j_call: TRBJ2-5; v_call: TRBV29-1
cdr3_aa: STPGSRSAF; j_call: TRBJ1-1; v_call: TRBV29-1
cdr3_aa: RPPNMGQETQY; j_call: TRBJ2-5; v_call: TRBV20-1
cdr3_aa: ASFDRGEQF; j_call: TRBJ2-1; v_call: TRBV2
cdr3_aa: ASSFDSTEAF; j_call: TRBJ1-1; v_call: TRBV28
cdr3_aa: ASTLGRSSYEQY; j_call: TRBJ2-7; v_call: TRBV12-3/TRBV12-4
cdr3_aa: SARGWEHQETQY; j_call: TRBJ2-5; v_call: TRBV20-1
cdr3_aa: ASSLSVLGGSPYEQY; j_call: TRBJ2-7; v_call: TRBV27